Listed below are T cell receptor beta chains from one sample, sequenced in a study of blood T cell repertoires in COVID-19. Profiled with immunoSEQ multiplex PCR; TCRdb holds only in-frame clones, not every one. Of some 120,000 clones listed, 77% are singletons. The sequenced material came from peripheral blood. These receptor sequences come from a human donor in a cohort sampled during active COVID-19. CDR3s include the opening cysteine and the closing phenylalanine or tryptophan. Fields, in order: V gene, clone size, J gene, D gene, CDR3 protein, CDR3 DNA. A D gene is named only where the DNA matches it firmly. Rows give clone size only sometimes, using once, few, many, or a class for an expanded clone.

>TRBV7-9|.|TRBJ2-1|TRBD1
CASSPLRDRYPDNEQFF
TGTGCCAGCAGCCCCCTCCGGGACAGGTACCCAGACAATGAGCAGTTCTTC
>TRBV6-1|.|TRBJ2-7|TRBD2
CASSETGRAGYEQYF
TGTGCCAGCAGTGAAACCGGGAGGGCCGGGTACGAGCAGTACTTC
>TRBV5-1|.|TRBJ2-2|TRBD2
CASRRTSGSLNTGELFF
TGCGCCAGCAGGAGGACTAGCGGCTCTCTAAACACCGGGGAGCTGTTTTTT
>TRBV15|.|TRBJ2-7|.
CATSREQRYEQYF
TGTGCCACCAGCCGAGAACAGCGGTACGAGCAGTACTTC
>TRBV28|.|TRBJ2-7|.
CASSLPGSYEQYF
TGTGCCAGCAGTTTACCCGGGTCCTACGAGCAGTACTTC
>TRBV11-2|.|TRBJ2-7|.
CASSLRGRQLEEQYF
TGTGCCAGCAGCTTAAGGGGTAGGCAGCTAGAGGAGCAGTACTTC
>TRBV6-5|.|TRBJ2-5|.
CASTLYRSALETQYF
TGTGCCAGCACCCTGTATCGGAGCGCGCTAGAGACCCAGTACTTC
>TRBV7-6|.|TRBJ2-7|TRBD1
CASSPGQGPYEQYF
TGTGCCAGCAGCCCAGGACAGGGCCCCTACGAGCAGTACTTC
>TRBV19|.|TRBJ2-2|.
CASSTSPGELFF
TGTGCCAGTAGTACCTCCCCCGGGGAGCTGTTTTTT
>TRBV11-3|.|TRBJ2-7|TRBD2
CASRLAGAGSEQYF
TGTGCCAGCAGACTAGCGGGAGCGGGGTCCGAGCAGTACTTC
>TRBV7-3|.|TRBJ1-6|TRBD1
CASSSGTGGDSPLHF
TGTGCCAGCAGCTCCGGGACAGGGGGCGATTCACCCCTCCACTTT
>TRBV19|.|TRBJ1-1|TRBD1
CASLGTGNTEAFF
TGTGCCAGCCTCGGGACAGGGAACACTGAAGCTTTCTTT
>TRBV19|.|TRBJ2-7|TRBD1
CASSRDRLNEQYF
TGTGCCAGTAGCCGGGACAGGTTAAACGAGCAGTACTTC
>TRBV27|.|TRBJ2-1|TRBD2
CASSPTGLAINEQFF
TGTGCCAGCAGTCCAACGGGACTAGCGATCAATGAGCAGTTCTTC
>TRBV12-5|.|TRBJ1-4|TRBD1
CASGLAPGTGNEKLFF
TGTGCTAGTGGTTTGGCCCCCGGGACAGGGAATGAAAAACTGTTTTTT
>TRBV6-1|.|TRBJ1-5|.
CASSEGEGSNQPQHF
TGTGCCAGCAGTGAGGGGGAGGGGAGCAATCAGCCCCAGCATTTT
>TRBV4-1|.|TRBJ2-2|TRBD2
CASSQVRIRLAGTGGELFF
TGCGCCAGCAGCCAAGTAAGGATTAGACTAGCGGGGACCGGCGGGGAGCTGTTTTTT
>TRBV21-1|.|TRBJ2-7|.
CASSSGACYEQYF
TGTGCCAGCAGCAGCGGGGCATGCTACGAGCAGTACTTC
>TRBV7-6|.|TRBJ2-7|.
CASSLGSISYEQYF
TGTGCCAGCAGCTTAGGTAGCATATCCTACGAGCAGTACTTC
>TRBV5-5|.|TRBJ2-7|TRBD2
CASSLFGGTPYEQYF
TGTGCCAGCAGCTTGTTCGGGGGGACCCCCTACGAGCAGTACTTC
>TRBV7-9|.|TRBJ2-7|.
CASSLAVSDEQYF
TGTGCCAGCAGCTTAGCTGTCAGTGACGAGCAGTACTTC
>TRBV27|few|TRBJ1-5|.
CASSRLGVQGNQPQHF
TGTGCCAGCAGTCGATTAGGGGTCCAGGGGAATCAGCCCCAGCATTTT
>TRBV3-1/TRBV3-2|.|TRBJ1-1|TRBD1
CASLGRDRGRRGTEAFF
TGTGCCAGCTTGGGGAGGGACAGGGGGCGCAGGGGCACTGAAGCTTTCTTT
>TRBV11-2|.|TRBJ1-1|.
CASSLFSGTSTEAFF
TGTGCCAGCAGCTTATTTTCAGGAACGAGCACTGAAGCTTTCTTT
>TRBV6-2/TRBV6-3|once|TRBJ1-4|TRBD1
CASSRPGQGATNEKLFF
TGTGCCAGCAGTAGGCCGGGACAGGGGGCGACTAATGAAAAACTGTTTTTT
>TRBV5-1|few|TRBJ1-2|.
CASSAQSFYGYTF
TGCGCCAGCAGCGCACAGAGTTTCTATGGCTACACCTTC
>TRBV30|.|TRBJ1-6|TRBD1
CAWSNPGTGTYNSPLHF
TGTGCCTGGAGCAACCCCGGGACAGGGACCTATAATTCACCCCTCCACTTT
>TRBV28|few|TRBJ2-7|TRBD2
CASKLAGMSYEQYF
TGTGCCAGTAAACTAGCGGGAATGTCCTACGAGCAGTACTTC
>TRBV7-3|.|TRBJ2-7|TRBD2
CASSLGRAGPYEQYF
TGTGCCAGCAGCTTAGGCCGAGCGGGGCCCTACGAGCAGTACTTC
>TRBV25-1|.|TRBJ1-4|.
CASSDPRATNEKLFF
TGTGCCAGCAGTGACCCACGGGCAACTAATGAAAAACTGTTTTTT
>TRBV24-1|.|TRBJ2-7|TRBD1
CANHKDRAYEQYF
TGTGCCAACCATAAGGACAGGGCCTACGAGCAGTACTTC
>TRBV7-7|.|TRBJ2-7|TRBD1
CASSLEEYGTVSKQYF
TGTGCTAGCAGCTTAGAGGAGTATGGGACAGTGTCCAAGCAGTACTTC
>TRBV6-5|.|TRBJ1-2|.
CASRKPRDYGYTF
TGTGCCAGCCGAAAACCCAGGGATTATGGCTACACCTTC
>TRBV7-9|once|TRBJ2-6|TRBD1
CASSLADRGTSGANVLTF
TGTGCCAGCAGCTTAGCCGACAGGGGAACTTCTGGGGCCAACGTCCTGACTTTC
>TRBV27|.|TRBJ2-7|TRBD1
CASSILQGAYEQYF
TGTGCCAGCTCCATTCTCCAGGGGGCTTACGAGCAGTACTTC
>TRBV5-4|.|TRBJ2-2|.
CASSLARGGTGELFF
TGTGCCAGCAGCTTGGCTAGAGGTGGTACCGGGGAGCTGTTTTTT
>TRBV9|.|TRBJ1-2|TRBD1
CASSGGPNSGGLNYGYTF
TGTGCCAGCAGCGGCGGTCCGAACTCAGGGGGCCTCAACTATGGCTACACCTTC
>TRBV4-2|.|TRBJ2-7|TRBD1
CASSLGRQGARSYEQYF
TGTGCCAGCAGCTTGGGTCGACAGGGGGCCCGCTCCTACGAGCAGTACTTC
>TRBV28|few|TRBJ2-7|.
CASSSGDSSYEQYF
TGTGCCAGCAGTTCGGGGGACAGCTCCTACGAGCAGTACTTC
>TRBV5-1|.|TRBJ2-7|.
CASSLGKGVYEQYF
TGCGCCAGCAGCTTGGGTAAGGGGGTCTACGAGCAGTACTTC
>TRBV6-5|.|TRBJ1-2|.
CASSLDSARDGYTF
TGTGCCAGCAGCTTGGACAGTGCGCGTGATGGCTACACCTTC